These 17 T cell receptor beta chains came from one sample sequenced in a study of CD8 T cells in Susac syndrome. Random hexamers served to reverse transcribe about 0.5 to 1 ug RNA. TCRdb processed the immunoSEQ multiplex PCR reads anew with MiXCR; each CDR3 protein has one entry. The table has 190,000 or so distinct CDR3 sequences, about 95% seen once. The sample consisted of CD4+ T cells from PBMCs. Receptor source: a human donor with multiple sclerosis.

This chain uses TRBV6-2 or TRBV6-3 with TRBJ1-6; D is perhaps TRBD1 (6 bases). Germline V gene sequence: CDR1 MNHEY, CDR2 SVGEGT. This CDR3 comprises 13 residues. Trimming stripped 7 bases from V and 7 bases from J, with 11 bases between. The CDR3 DNA reads as TGTGCCAGCACCGAAACAGGGAATTCACCCCTCCACTTT. The encoded protein is CASTETGNSPLHF.

The CDR3 nucleotides read TGCAGTGCCAACACAGGGGGGAGGTCACCCCTCCACTTT. Its translation is CSANTGGRSPLHF. The chain joins TRBV20-1 to TRBJ1-6; 8 bases fit TRBD1. V lost 6 bases, J lost 10 bases, and 8 bases stayed unmatched. The CDR3 loop spans 13 amino acids. Germline assignment: CDR1 DFQATT and CDR2 SNEGSKA (reference sequence).

This chain links TRBV5-6 with TRBJ2-5; D not resolved. Germline assignment: CDR1 SGHDT and CDR2 YYEEEE. CDR3 length equals 14 residues. With 0 bases removed from V and 1 base from J, the gap between germline ends came to 7 bases. CDR3 coding DNA: TGTGCCAGCAGCTTGGGTACCTCCCAAGAGACCCAGTACTTC. Its protein is CASSLGTSQETQYF.

DNA of the CDR3: TGTGCCAGCAGCCAACGTCCGGGGATGAATGAGCAGTTCTTC. This translates into CASSQRPGMNEQFF. V usage is TRBV13 and J usage is TRBJ2-1; D may be TRBD2 (5 bases). The length of the CDR3 is 14 residues. From germline, CDR1 is PRHDT and CDR2 FYEKMQ (reference sequence). V lost 5 bases, J lost 7 bases, and 15 bases lay in between.

This clonotype was observed a handful of times. This chain connects TRBV5-1 to TRBJ2-3; TRBD2 matches at 12 bases. J gave up 2 bases and V 4 bases, and 5 bases lay outside the gene matches. This CDR3 is 16 amino acids long. Germline V gene lookup returns CDR1 SGHRS and CDR2 YFSETQ. The CDR3 here is CASSPRTSGNTDTQYF. The CDR3 DNA reads TGCGCCAGCAGCCCCCGGACTAGCGGGAACACAGATACGCAGTATTTT.

V gene TRBV5-6 combines with J gene TRBJ1-2; TRBD1 agrees at 10 bases. Germline trimming cut 4 bases from V and 4 bases from J; bases unmatched to any gene: 7. Per germline, CDR1 SGHDT and CDR2 YYEEEE. The CDR3 length is 15 residues. This CDR3 reads CASSDRDRGSYGYTF. The CDR3 DNA is TGTGCCAGCAGCGACAGGGACAGGGGTTCCTATGGCTACACCTTC.

The chain employs TRBV7-9 and TRBJ2-5; 7 bases are shared with TRBD2. Trimming at V came to 4 bases and at J to 2 bases, leaving 7 bases not matched to a gene. The CDR3 extends over 15 amino acids. In germline, CDR1 is SEHNR, CDR2 FQNEAQ (reference sequence). The CDR3 DNA reads TGTGCCAGCAGCTCCTCCGGGGGGATTCAAGAGACCCAGTACTTC. It is translated as CASSSSGGIQETQYF.

The chain joins TRBV15 to TRBJ2-1; D is unclear. This CDR3 spans 15 amino acids. Per the germline V gene, CDR1 is LNHNV and CDR2 is YYDKDF (reference sequence). V lost 3 bases and J 7 bases, leaving 16 bases between the germline ends. CDR3 bases: TGTGCCACCAGCAGTTGGGGTACGTCGCTAAATGAGCAGTTCTTC. Its translation: CATSSWGTSLNEQFF. Full variable domain (missing parts from reference TRBV15 and TRBJ2-1): DAMVIQNPRYQVTQFGKPVTLSCSQTLNHNVMYWYQQKSSQAPKLLFHYYDKDFNNEADTPDNFQSRRPNTSFCFLDIRSPGLGDTAMYLCATSSWGTSLNEQFFGPGTRLTVL.

The chain joins TRBV27 to TRBJ2-3; unclear D gene. In germline, CDR1 is MNHEY, CDR2 SMNVEV (reference sequence). V was pared by 5 bases and J by 6 bases, with 18 bases between. CDR3 length: 15 amino acids. Here the CDR3 reads CASSPPGPTADTQYF. The CDR3 DNA reads TGTGCCAGCAGTCCGCCGGGCCCTACAGCGGATACGCAGTATTTT.

The V call is TRBV7-2, the J call TRBJ2-4, with D possibly matching TRBD1 (6 bases). This CDR3 spans 16 amino acids. Deletions cut 1 base from V and 9 bases from J, with 19 bases between. Germline V gene data show CDR1 as SGHTA and CDR2 as FQGNSA. Written as DNA, the CDR3 is TGTGCCAGCAGCTTAGACTCGGCTAGGGGGTCAGGCATTCAGTACTTC. It yields the protein CASSLDSARGSGIQYF.

The rearrangement links TRBV29-1 to TRBJ2-1; 10 nucleotides line up with TRBD2. Germline-derived CDR1 and CDR2 are SQVTM and ANQGSEA. This CDR3 has 16 residues. V was pared by 5 bases and J by 3 bases, with 10 bases of the junction left unmatched. The CDR3 region is CSVLQNLAGVYNEQFF. CDR3 bases: TGCAGCGTTCTACAAAACCTAGCGGGGGTCTACAATGAGCAGTTCTTC.

This chain uses TRBV12-3 or TRBV12-4 with TRBJ2-7, with TRBD2 as a possible D gene (6 bases). The CDR3 is 15 amino acids. The ends were cut back, 1 base at V and 7 bases at J, with 17 bases in the middle. The CDR3 region is CASSLVGGIAGEQYF. CDR3 nucleotides: TGTGCCAGCAGTTTAGTCGGTGGCATCGCGGGAGAGCAGTACTTC.

The gene calls are TRBV7-2 and TRBJ2-1; a weak D match, TRBD2 (6 bases). The CDR3 runs to 16 residues. Trimming removed 0 bases from V and 6 bases from J, with 15 bases in between. Germline CDR1 SGHTA, CDR2 FQGNSA. The CDR3 bases are TGTGCCAGCAGCTTAGCCACATTGACTAGAACCAATGAGCAGTTCTTC. Translation gives CASSLATLTRTNEQFF.

V is TRBV3-1 and J is TRBJ2-7; D unclear. Trimming left V 1 base short and J 6 bases short, with 10 bases between. The CDR3 runs 13 residues. CDR1 LGHDT and CDR2 YNNKEL come from the germline V gene (reference sequence). CDR3 residues: CASSQVKASEQYF. CDR3 DNA: TGTGCCAGCAGCCAAGTCAAGGCATCCGAGCAGTACTTC.

On this clonotype itself: One end of the junction fails to match germline, which may point to a read error. This rearrangement joins TRBV2 to TRBJ2-6; D remains ambiguous. This CDR3 contains 15 residues. Germline CDR1 reads SNHLY; CDR2 reads FYNNEI. CDR3 region: CASGDLFSGANVLTF. DNA of the CDR3: TGTGCCAGCGGTGATCTGTTCTCTGGGGCCAACGTCCTGACTTTC.

CDR3 coding DNA: TGTGCCAGTAGTAGGGTGAGGGATACTGGGGCCAACGTCCTGACTTTC. Its translation: CASSRVRDTGANVLTF. This rearrangement joins TRBV19 to TRBJ2-6; possible D gene TRBD2, 5 bases. This CDR3 is 16 amino acids long. The germline V gene has CDR1 LNHDA and CDR2 SQIVND (reference sequence). V was shortened by 4 bases and J by 2 bases, with 12 bases between the two germline ends.

The J gene is TRBJ1-1, the V gene TRBV3-1, with a tentative D call TRBD1 (5 bases). Germline V gives CDR1 LGHDT, CDR2 YNNKEL (reference sequence). The CDR3 extends over 16 amino acids. Trimming removed 6 bases from V and 7 bases from J, with 24 bases in between. Written as DNA, the CDR3 is TGTGCCAGCAGTCCCCTCTGGGGGGGGATGGACCTTGAAGCTTTCTTT. As protein: CASSPLWGGMDLEAFF.